Below are 20 T cell receptor beta chains sequenced from a single sample in a study of blood T cell repertoires in COVID-19 (dated by TCRdb to the early 2020s). Library generation was performed with the immunoSEQ multiplex PCR assay. In its TCRdb copy, this immuneACCESS table keeps in-frame sequences only and misses some clones. Where compared with another copy, unresolved V genes explain less than half of these, and the others have no known cause. The sample yields 70,000 or so clones; roughly 86% were counted once. Around 12% of the sample lies in the top ten. What was sequenced was peripheral blood. The source of these receptors is a woman aged 60-70 years with acute or convalescent COVID-19.

The chain joins TRBV3-1 (or the pseudogene TRBV3-2) to TRBJ2-3; tentative D call: TRBD1 (6 bases). Trimming removed 4 bases from V and 4 bases from J, with 9 bases in between. Germline V gene sequence: CDR1 LGHDT, CDR2 YNNKEL (reference sequence). The CDR3 sequence is 13 residues long. The CDR3 spells CASSRQGSDTQYF. CDR3 nucleotides: TGTGCCAGCAGCCGCCAGGGGTCAGATACGCAGTATTTT.

The V call is TRBV3-1 (or the pseudogene TRBV3-2), the J call TRBJ2-5; 11 bases line up with TRBD2. CDR1 LGHDT and CDR2 YNNKEL come from the germline V gene (reference sequence). J was trimmed by 2 bases and V by 6 bases; bases with no gene match: 5. The CDR3 loop spans 15 amino acids. The CDR3 coding sequence is TGTGCCAGCAGTCGGAGACTAGCGGGACAAGAGACCCAGTACTTC. Its translation is CASSRRLAGQETQYF.

The chain recombines TRBV6-5 with TRBJ2-7, with a weak D call TRBD1 (5 bases). The CDR3 is made up of 14 amino acids. V gave up 4 bases and J gave up 3 bases, with 13 bases separating them. The germline CDR1 and CDR2 sequences are MNHEY and SVGAGI. The CDR3 nucleotides are TGTGCCAGCAGTTTGGACCGACAGCGCTACGAGCAGTACTTC. It yields the protein CASSLDRQRYEQYF.

The chain couples TRBV7-3 to TRBJ1-2, with TRBD1 matching over 9 bases. CDR3 size: 13 residues. V trimming: 5 bases; J trimming: 7 bases; junction bases outside the gene matches: 5. CDR1 is SGHTA, CDR2 FQGTGA, per germline. The CDR3 DNA reads TGTGCCAGCAGCCTAGGACAGGGGACTGGCTACACCTTC. It translates to CASSLGQGTGYTF.

The rearrangement links TRBV3-1 (or the pseudogene TRBV3-2) to TRBJ1-2; D might be TRBD1 (6 bases). This CDR3 region has 15 residues. Germline CDR1 and CDR2: LGHDT and YNNKEL (reference sequence). The germline V and J ends were trimmed by 4 bases and 4 bases, with 16 bases remaining between them. CDR3 residues: CASSPGGTKAYGYTF. CDR3 DNA sequence: TGTGCCAGCAGCCCCGGGGGGACAAAGGCCTATGGCTACACCTTC.

DNA for the CDR3: TGCGCCAGCAGCTTGTGGCAGAACACTGAAGCTTTCTTT. Protein: CASSLWQNTEAFF. The chain combines TRBV5-1 with TRBJ1-1; D gene ambiguous. With 1 base removed from V and 1 base from J, the gap between germline ends came to 5 bases. This CDR3 is 13 amino acids long. From germline, CDR1 is SGHRS and CDR2 YFSETQ.

The V gene is TRBV21-1, the J gene TRBJ2-1; the DNA was not compared with TRBD2, the D call given in the table. TRBV21-1 counts as a pseudogene. The CDR3 covers 18 residues. The CDR3 DNA sequence: TGTGCCAGCACCGGGACTAGCGGGGGGCGGGGCTCCTACAATGAGCAGTTCTTC. Its translation: CASTGTSGGRGSYNEQFF.

The chain carries TRBV7-9 and TRBJ1-1, with 8 bases lining up with TRBD1. The CDR3 spans 14 residues. CDR1 and CDR2 (germline): SEHNR, FQNEAQ (reference sequence). The V and J ends lost 4 bases and 6 bases, in that order; junction bases with no gene match: 7. The CDR3, as DNA: TGTGCCAGCAGCTCATACAGGGGGGTCTCTGAAGCTTTCTTT. Residues: CASSSYRGVSEAFF. Supplemented by reference TRBV7-9 and TRBJ1-1, the full variable domain reads DTGVSQNPRHKITKRGQNVTFRCDPISEHNRLYWYRQTLGQGPEFLTYFQNEAQLEKSRLLSDRFSAERPKGSFSTLEIQRTEQGDSAMYLCASSSYRGVSEAFFGQGTRLTVV.

V usage is TRBV5-6 and J usage is TRBJ2-7, with D tentatively TRBD1 (5 bases). This CDR3 is 14 amino acids long. With 4 bases removed from V and 6 bases from J, the gap between germline ends came to 17 bases. Germline V gene lookup returns CDR1 SGHDT and CDR2 YYEEEE. The CDR3 DNA reads as TGTGCCAGCAGCCGTGGTGAGACAGAAGGCGAGCAGTACTTC. Its translation: CASSRGETEGEQYF.

V and J are TRBV9 and TRBJ2-1; 8 bases line up with TRBD2. Germline V gene lookup returns CDR1 SGDLS and CDR2 YYNGEE. This CDR3 has 16 residues. Losses at the gene ends were 0 bases for V and 1 base for J; bases not matched to a gene: 3. CDR3 amino acids: CASSVVPGGSYNEQFF. CDR3 DNA: TGTGCCAGCAGCGTAGTTCCGGGGGGGTCCTACAATGAGCAGTTCTTC.

The chain has TRBV28 and TRBJ1-6, with no clear D. The CDR3 covers 17 residues. The V gene's germline CDR1 is MDHEN and CDR2 SYDVKM. Trimming removed 2 bases at V and 8 bases at J, with 19 bases between. The CDR3 coding sequence is TGTGCCAGCAGTTTAAAGGCATCAAGGCGTGGAGATTCACCCCTCCACTTT. Translation gives CASSLKASRRGDSPLHF. Using reference TRBV28 and TRBJ1-6 for the parts outside the CDR3, the full variable domain is DVKVTQSSRYLVKRTGEKVFLECVQDMDHENMFWYRQDPGLGLRLIYFSYDVKMKEKGDIPEGYSVSREKKERFSLILESASTNQTSMYLCASSLKASRRGDSPLHFGNGTRLTVT.

The chain couples TRBV3-1 (or the pseudogene TRBV3-2) to TRBJ2-5, with TRBD2 matching 10 bases. V shed 0 bases and J 3 bases; nucleotides not matched to a gene: 10. This CDR3 contains 18 residues. The V gene's germline CDR1 is LGHDT and CDR2 YNNKEL (reference sequence). DNA of the CDR3: TGTGCCAGCAGCCAAGACCCTAGCGGGGGCCAAGTAGAAGAGACCCAGTACTTC. It codes for CASSQDPSGGQVEETQYF.

V gene TRBV21-1 combines with J gene TRBJ1-5. TRBV21-1 is flagged as a pseudogene. The CDR3 totals 16 residues. DNA of the CDR3: TGTGCCAGCAGCAAAGAAGGAGGGGTCGGGGATCAGCCCCAGCATTTT. Encoded protein: CASSKEGGVGDQPQHF.

The CDR3 DNA sequence: TGTGCCAGCAGCCAAGTAGGAGGGAGCGGGGGGGCAGAGACCCAGTACTTC. Its protein product is CASSQVGGSGGAETQYF. The J gene is TRBJ2-5, the V gene TRBV4-2, with 10 bases that match TRBD2. The CDR3 totals 17 residues. Germline V lookup: CDR1 LGHNA, CDR2 YNFKEQ. J was trimmed by 4 bases and V by 1 base; bases with no gene match: 9.

This clone came up once. The chain combines TRBV7-2 with TRBJ2-1; D unresolved. Trimming took 3 bases from V and 10 from J, leaving 10 bases between them. CDR3 length: 12 amino acids. Germline-derived CDR1 and CDR2 are SGHTA and FQGNSA. The DNA of the CDR3 is TGTGCCAGCAGCTTTACTACGCGGGAGCAGTTCTTC. Amino acid sequence: CASSFTTREQFF.

This clone has a single count. J is TRBJ2-7 and V is TRBV27, with TRBD1 identical over 7 bases. The CDR3 is 14 amino acids. In germline, CDR1 is MNHEY, CDR2 SMNVEV (reference sequence). Trimming took 5 bases from V and 2 from J; bases not matched to a gene: 6. CDR3: CASSPWDRAYEQYF. The CDR3 DNA reads as TGTGCCAGCAGTCCCTGGGACAGAGCCTACGAGCAGTACTTC.

The V call is TRBV9, the J call TRBJ1-5; D remains unclear. The CDR3 contains 18 residues. Germline lookup yields CDR1 SGDLS and CDR2 YYNGEE. Trimming took 5 bases from V and 0 from J, leaving 21 bases between them. CDR3 DNA: TGTGCCAGCAGAGAGGGCCCACCTTACCCTTATAGCAATCAGCCCCAGCATTTT. Amino acids: CASREGPPYPYSNQPQHF.

This rearrangement joins TRBV15 to TRBJ2-1; 9 nucleotides align to TRBD1. CDR3 length: 14 amino acids. The junction had 7 bases not matched to a gene; V was cut back by 8 bases and J by 5 bases. Per the germline V gene, CDR1 is LNHNV and CDR2 is YYDKDF (reference sequence). For the CDR3, the DNA is TGTGCCACCTTGCGGGACAGGGCCAACAATGAGCAGTTCTTC. It yields the protein CATLRDRANNEQFF.

This chain joins TRBV30 and TRBJ1-1; tentative D call: TRBD1 (6 bases). The length of the CDR3 is 13 residues. The V end was cut by 3 bases, the J end by 1 base, with 9 bases between. Germline CDR1 and CDR2: GTSNPN and SVGIG (reference sequence). The CDR3 DNA follows: TGTGCCTGGAGAGGGACATCGAACACTGAAGCTTTCTTT. This encodes CAWRGTSNTEAFF.

This rearrangement joins TRBV6-4 to TRBJ2-5; tentatively, D is TRBD2 (6 bases). This CDR3 contains 15 residues. Per germline, CDR1 MRHNA and CDR2 SNTAGT. V lost 11 bases and J lost 5, with 24 bases in between. The CDR3 protein is CAGPIEPTSGETQYF. The DNA for the CDR3 is TGTGCCGGTCCAATTGAACCGACGAGCGGGGAGACCCAGTACTTC.